This TCR beta chain was profiled in a study of blood T cell repertoires in COVID-19. About the research overall: T cells, B-cell-depleted T cells, or PBMCs provided the cDNA or gDNA that served as material.

The CDR3 is 16 residues long. From germline, CDR1 is MDHEN and CDR2 SYDVKM. V shed 2 bases, J shed 4 bases, and the junction held 7 bases outside the gene matches. Which cohort a participant joined came from the clinical history participants gave. Profiling relied on immunoSEQ multiplex PCR, and the TCRdb table lists in-frame clones only, not all of them. The repertoire consists of 290,000 or so clones, with approximately 90% occurring once and the leading ten covering roughly 1.1%. The material sequenced was PBMCs or T cells enriched from blood (not recorded which). This clonotype was obtained from a woman aged 25 to 39 who had recovered from COVID-19. The chain has TRBV28 and TRBJ2-1, with 8 bases aligning to TRBD2. As DNA, the CDR3 is TGTGCCAGCAGTTTAATAGCGGGATTTGAGTACAATGAGCAGTTCTTC. It codes for CASSLIAGFEYNEQFF.